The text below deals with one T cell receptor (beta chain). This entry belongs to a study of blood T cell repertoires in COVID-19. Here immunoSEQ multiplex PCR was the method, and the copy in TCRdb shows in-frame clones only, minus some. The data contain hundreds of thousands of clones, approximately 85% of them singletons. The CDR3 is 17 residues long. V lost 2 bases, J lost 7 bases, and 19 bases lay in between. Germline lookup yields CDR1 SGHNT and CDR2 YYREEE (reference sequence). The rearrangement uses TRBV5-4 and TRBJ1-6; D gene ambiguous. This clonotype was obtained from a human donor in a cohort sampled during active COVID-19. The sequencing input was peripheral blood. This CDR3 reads CASSLSSGIRANSPLHF. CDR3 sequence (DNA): TGTGCCAGCAGCTTATCGTCAGGTATTAGAGCCAATTCACCCCTCCACTTT. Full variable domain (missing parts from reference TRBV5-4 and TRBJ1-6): ETGVTQSPTHLIKTRGQQVTLRCSSQSGHNTVSWYQQALGQGPQFIFQYYREEENGRGNFPPRFSGLQFPNYSSELNVNALELDDSALYLCASSLSSGIRANSPLHFGNGTRLTVT.